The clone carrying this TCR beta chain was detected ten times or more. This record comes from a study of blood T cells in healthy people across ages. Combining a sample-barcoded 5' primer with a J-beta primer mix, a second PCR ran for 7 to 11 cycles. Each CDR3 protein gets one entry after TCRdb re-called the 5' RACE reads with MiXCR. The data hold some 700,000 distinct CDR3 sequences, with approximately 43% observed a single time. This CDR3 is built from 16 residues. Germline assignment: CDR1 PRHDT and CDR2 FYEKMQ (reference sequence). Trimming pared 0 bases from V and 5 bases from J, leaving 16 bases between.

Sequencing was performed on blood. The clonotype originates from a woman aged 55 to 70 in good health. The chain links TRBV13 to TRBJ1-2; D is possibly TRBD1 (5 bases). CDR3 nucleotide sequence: TGTGCCAGCAGCTTAGGAGGGGAAGAAGTGAATTATGGCTACACCTTC. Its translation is CASSLGGEEVNYGYTF.